Following are 21 T cell receptor beta chains from one sample sequenced in a study of blood T cell repertoires in COVID-19. This table comes from immunoSEQ multiplex PCR, and its TCRdb copy is limited to in-frame clones, with some not included. The sample lists over 150,000 clones, about nine tenths seen once, with roughly 2% in the top ten. Sequenced: peripheral blood. The receptor set was obtained from a man aged 18 to 29 who had recovered from COVID-19.

The chain is built from TRBV4-2 and TRBJ2-4; 8 bases are shared with TRBD1. V lost 1 base, J lost 6 bases, and 5 bases stayed unmatched. Germline V gene sequence: CDR1 LGHNA, CDR2 YNFKEQ. The CDR3 consists of 15 residues. For the CDR3, the DNA is TGTGCCAGCAGCCAAGGGACAGGGTTGGGAAACATTCAGTACTTC. Protein product: CASSQGTGLGNIQYF.

The chain couples TRBV6-5 to TRBJ1-2, with D uncertain. V was clipped by 4 bases and J by 7 bases, with 16 bases between them. The length of the CDR3 is 14 residues. Germline CDR1 is MNHEY and CDR2 is SVGAGI. Written as DNA, the CDR3 is TGTGCCAGCAGTTTGGAGGGATTGACTGGTGGCTACACCTTC. Residues: CASSLEGLTGGYTF.

CDR3 sequence: CSASSLAGFSNEQFF. In DNA, the CDR3 is TGCAGTGCTAGTAGTCTAGCGGGATTTTCGAATGAGCAGTTCTTC. The chain uses TRBV20-1 and TRBJ2-1; 9 nucleotides match TRBD2. Per the germline V gene, CDR1 is DFQATT and CDR2 is SNEGSKA (reference sequence). Trimming cost V 3 bases and J 7 bases; bases outside gene matches: 10. The CDR3 sequence is 15 residues long.

The rearrangement links TRBV3-1 (or the pseudogene TRBV3-2) to TRBJ1-3, with D possibly matching TRBD1 (5 bases). Trimming removed 3 bases from V and 4 bases from J, with 7 bases in between. Per germline, CDR1 LGHDT and CDR2 YNNKEL (reference sequence). The CDR3 covers 13 residues. In DNA, the CDR3 is TGTGCCAGCAGCCAGGCAGGGGGAAACACCATATATTTT. Translating gives CASSQAGGNTIYF.

The V and J genes are TRBV7-9 and TRBJ1-2, with D hard to call. The CDR3 is 12 residues long. Germline values: CDR1 SEHNR, CDR2 FQNEAQ (reference sequence). Trimming removed 5 bases at V and 3 bases at J, with 7 bases between. CDR3 nucleotides: TGTGCCAGCAGCAGCGCCGACTATGGCTACACCTTC. This codes for CASSSADYGYTF. Full variable domain (remainder filled in from reference TRBV7-9 and TRBJ1-2): DTGVSQNPRHKITKRGQNVTFRCDPISEHNRLYWYRQTLGQGPEFLTYFQNEAQLEKSRLLSDRFSAERPKGSFSTLEIQRTEQGDSAMYLCASSSADYGYTFGSGTRLTVV.

The chain is built from TRBV6-6 and TRBJ1-2; D is ambiguous. Per the germline V gene, CDR1 is MNHNY and CDR2 is SVGAGI (reference sequence). Trimming cost V 3 bases and J 6 bases, with 17 bases left between them. This CDR3 contains 15 residues. CDR3: CASSYRGGLLDGYTF. CDR3 DNA: TGTGCCAGCAGTTATAGAGGAGGGCTATTGGATGGCTACACCTTC.

V and J are TRBV6-1 and TRBJ1-4; D perhaps matches TRBD1 (6 bases). Trimming took off 4 bases at V and 5 bases at J, with 17 bases between the two ends. The CDR3 runs 16 residues. Germline V gene lookup returns CDR1 MNHNS and CDR2 SASEGT. The CDR3 DNA reads as TGTGCCAGCAGTGGACTCGAGGGACAACGAAATGAAAAACTGTTTTTT. Protein: CASSGLEGQRNEKLFF.

CDR3 bases: TGTGCCAGCAGCCCAGGGACGTATGGGAGGGACTACGAGCAGTACTTC. This encodes CASSPGTYGRDYEQYF. The V gene is TRBV28, the J gene TRBJ2-7, with 7 bases aligning to TRBD2. Per the germline V gene, CDR1 is MDHEN and CDR2 is SYDVKM. With 6 bases clipped from V and 3 bases from J, the junction kept 14 bases outside the gene matches. The CDR3 spans 16 residues.

The chain links TRBV10-3 to TRBJ2-7; 9 bases match TRBD1. Germline assignment: CDR1 ENHRY and CDR2 SYGVKD. The CDR3 has 13 residues. Trimming removed 5 bases from V and 3 bases from J; junction bases left unmatched: 2. The CDR3 loop is CAISRDRVYEQYF. The CDR3 region has the DNA TGTGCCATCAGTAGGGACAGGGTCTACGAGCAGTACTTC.

The V and J genes are TRBV6-5 and TRBJ1-1, with a tentative D call TRBD1 (6 bases). Germline-derived CDR1 and CDR2 are MNHEY and SVGAGI. The CDR3 loop spans 13 amino acids. V was pared by 10 bases and J by 5 bases, with 17 bases between. Here the CDR3 reads CATSRGARTEAFF. The CDR3, as DNA: TGTGCCACTTCCCGGGGGGCGAGGACTGAAGCTTTCTTT.

This clone is a singleton in its sample. The chain links TRBV2 to TRBJ2-7; 12 bases are shared with TRBD2. CDR3 length: 14 amino acids. Germline lookup yields CDR1 SNHLY and CDR2 FYNNEI. V was pared by 7 bases and J by 3 bases, with 4 bases of the junction left unmatched. CDR3 in DNA: TGTGCCAGCAAGAAACTAGCGGGAGGCTACGAGCAGTACTTC. It encodes CASKKLAGGYEQYF.

The chain has TRBV6-1 and TRBJ2-3; 7 bases agree with TRBD2. Germline V gives CDR1 MNHNS, CDR2 SASEGT. This CDR3 has 19 residues. The V gene end was trimmed by 4 bases and the J gene end by 2 bases; junction bases not matched to a gene: 18. CDR3 amino acids: CASSGWVTGAGLNTDTQYF. The CDR3, as DNA: TGTGCCAGCAGTGGGTGGGTTACGGGAGCGGGACTAAACACAGATACGCAGTATTTT.

This chain joins TRBV6-5 and TRBJ1-1; TRBD1 is a possible D gene (5 bases). There are 15 residues in the CDR3. Germline loops: CDR1 MNHEY, CDR2 SVGAGI. Between the trimmed V and J ends, which lost 4 bases and 1 base, there was a span of 13 bases. CDR3 bases: TGTGCCAGCAGTTTCGGCGAAGGGGCGAACACTGAAGCTTTCTTT. This codes for CASSFGEGANTEAFF.

V usage is TRBV19 and J usage is TRBJ1-2, with no clear D. CDR3 length: 12 amino acids. V was trimmed by 3 bases and J by 8 bases, leaving 10 bases between them. Germline V gene lookup returns CDR1 LNHDA and CDR2 SQIVND (reference sequence). CDR3 DNA: TGTGCCAGTAGTATTGGAGAGAGGGGCTACACCTTC. Its protein is CASSIGERGYTF.

This clone was detected once. The chain uses TRBV10-3 and TRBJ1-5; 9 bases agree with TRBD1. Germline-derived CDR1 and CDR2 are ENHRY and SYGVKD. The CDR3 covers 17 residues. The V gene end was trimmed by 0 bases and the J gene end by 1 base; junction bases not matched to a gene: 4. CDR3 protein: CAISESRTGASNQPQHF. CDR3 bases: TGTGCCATCAGTGAGTCTCGGACAGGGGCAAGCAATCAGCCCCAGCATTTT.

V usage is TRBV3-1 (or the pseudogene TRBV3-2) and J usage is TRBJ2-1, with TRBD2 identical over 9 bases. This CDR3 region has 13 residues. Looked up from germline, CDR1 is LGHDT and CDR2 is YNNKEL (reference sequence). J was trimmed by 15 bases and V by 3 bases; bases with no gene match: 9. DNA for the CDR3: TGTGCCAGCAGCCATGTAGCGGGAGAGGGCGCGTTCTTC. Translated: CASSHVAGEGAFF.

V gene TRBV4-2 combines with J gene TRBJ2-3; D perhaps matches TRBD2 (5 bases). The germline gives CDR1 LGHNA, CDR2 YNFKEQ. Trimming took 1 base from V and 4 from J, leaving 12 bases between them. This CDR3 region has 15 residues. CDR3 protein: CASSQGNGAADTQYF. CDR3 DNA sequence: TGTGCCAGCAGCCAAGGTAACGGAGCGGCAGATACGCAGTATTTT.

V and J are TRBV19 and TRBJ2-1, with 7 bases identical to TRBD2. With 5 bases clipped from V and 4 bases from J, the junction kept 11 bases outside the gene matches. The CDR3 consists of 16 residues. From germline, CDR1 is LNHDA and CDR2 SQIVND (reference sequence). CDR3 nucleotide sequence: TGTGCCAGTAGTCCCCATGGGGCTAGCGGTTACAATGAGCAGTTCTTC. It specifies CASSPHGASGYNEQFF.

The chain links TRBV28 to TRBJ1-5; D ambiguous. This CDR3 is 14 amino acids long. CDR1 is MDHEN and CDR2 is SYDVKM in the germline V gene. V was cut by 5 bases and J by 5 bases, with 13 bases left in between. As DNA, the CDR3 is TGTGCCAGCAGTAGGAGATTGGGTCATCAGCCCCAGCATTTT. As protein: CASSRRLGHQPQHF.

The chain is built from TRBV6-2 or TRBV6-3 and TRBJ2-5, with 10 positions matching TRBD1. The germline gives CDR1 MNHEY, CDR2 SVGEGT. CDR3 length equals 15 residues. The V and J ends lost 5 bases and 4 bases, in that order; junction bases with no gene match: 7. In DNA, the CDR3 is TGTGCCAGCAGTGGCCCCCGGGACAGGGGAGAGACCCAGTACTTC. Its translation: CASSGPRDRGETQYF.

A single count supports this clone. This chain joins TRBV28 and TRBJ1-4, with 7 bases aligning to TRBD1. Germline loops: CDR1 MDHEN, CDR2 SYDVKM. The ends lost 0 bases at V and 4 bases at J; junction bases unmatched: 2. The CDR3 has 15 residues. CDR3 amino acids: CASSLWGQINEKLFF. CDR3 DNA: TGTGCCAGCAGTTTATGGGGACAGATTAATGAAAAACTGTTTTTT.